This record concerns one TCR beta chain sequence. Its antigen is not known. This sample stems from a study of T cell responses to AZD1222 COVID-19 vaccine. General observations from the study: Repertoires were sampled only after the peak T cell response. Donors in the cohort were predominantly white British and more often female, and clonal diversity was possibly underestimated. Spike was spanned by vaccine-associated CD4 TCRs, which were dominant at 160-218 and 743-854.

V gave up 2 bases and J gave up 0 bases; unmatched junction bases: 4. This CDR3 region has 16 residues. Germline V gene sequence: CDR1 SGHRS, CDR2 YFSETQ. Clones were read by immunoSEQ multiplex PCR, and TCRdb kept only the in-frame ones, dropping some. The sample gives approximately 170,000 clones, 92% of which show up once; around 0.99% is in the top ten. The genes are TRBV5-1 and TRBJ2-1; 8 positions match TRBD2. The origin of this receptor is an adult who received the AZD1222 COVID-19 vaccine. Specimen: peripheral blood, collected 28 days after the second AZD1222 dose. CDR3 loop: CASSFSGVSSYNEQFF. DNA for the CDR3: TGCGCCAGCAGCTTTAGCGGGGTAAGCTCCTACAATGAGCAGTTCTTC.